The 27 T cell receptor beta chains reported below all come from one sample, sequenced in a study of blood T cell repertoires in COVID-19. Profiled with immunoSEQ multiplex PCR; TCRdb holds only in-frame clones, not every one. In the table there are a few hundred thousand clones, more than 70% of which are singletons. Sequencing was carried out using peripheral blood. The receptor source for this set is a woman in her 50s who had recovered from COVID-19.

CDR3 region: CSVEDPTGINGYTF. The CDR3 DNA sequence: TGCAGCGTTGAAGACCCGACAGGGATCAATGGCTACACCTTC. The chain uses TRBV29-1 and TRBJ1-2; 7 bases match TRBD1. Per the germline V gene, CDR1 is SQVTM and CDR2 is ANQGSEA. Trimming at V came to 0 bases and at J to 6 bases, leaving 7 bases not matched to a gene. This CDR3 comprises 14 residues.

The CDR3 loop is CASSGGQMNTEAFF. CDR3 in DNA: TGTGCCAGCAGCGGGGGACAGATGAACACTGAAGCTTTCTTT. The chain combines TRBV9 with TRBJ1-1; 7 bases match TRBD1. Germline values: CDR1 SGDLS, CDR2 YYNGEE. The V segment lost 3 bases and the J segment 0 bases; nucleotides outside the gene matches: 2. The CDR3 spans 14 residues.

The chain couples TRBV30 to TRBJ1-2; 8 nucleotides align to TRBD1. Losses at the gene ends were 3 bases for V and 2 bases for J; bases not matched to a gene: 11. CDR1 GTSNPN and CDR2 SVGIG come from the germline V gene (reference sequence). The CDR3 consists of 16 residues. This chain's CDR3 is CAWRGSPGQVNYGYTF. The CDR3 region has the DNA TGTGCCTGGAGAGGGAGTCCGGGACAGGTGAACTATGGCTACACCTTC. The full variable domain, in which reference TRBV30 and TRBJ1-2 provide the parts outside the CDR3, is SQTIHQWPATLVQPVGSPLSLECTVEGTSNPNLYWYRQAAGRGLQLLFYSVGIGQISSEVPQNLSASRPQDRQFILSSKKLLLSDSGFYLCAWRGSPGQVNYGYTFGSGTRLTVV.

The chain combines TRBV19 with TRBJ2-2, with 8 bases fitting TRBD1. Germline loops: CDR1 LNHDA, CDR2 SQIVND (reference sequence). The CDR3 is 14 amino acids. After removal of 9 bases from V and 0 bases from J, the junction contained 3 bases not matched to a gene. CDR3 coding DNA: TGTGCCAGCCGGGACAGGTCGAACACCGGGGAGCTGTTTTTT. It translates to CASRDRSNTGELFF.

The genes are TRBV30 and TRBJ2-7; 7 nucleotides agree with TRBD1. The germline CDR1 and CDR2 sequences are GTSNPN and SVGIG (reference sequence). Germline trimming cut 2 bases from V and 3 bases from J; bases unmatched to any gene: 4. The CDR3 totals 13 residues. For the CDR3, the DNA is TGTGCCTGGAGTAGACAGGGACGCTACGAGCAGTACTTC. Protein product: CAWSRQGRYEQYF.

This clone was counted a few times. J is TRBJ1-5 and V is TRBV15; D is perhaps TRBD1 (5 bases). The germline CDR1 and CDR2 sequences are LNHNV and YYDKDF (reference sequence). CDR3 length: 14 amino acids. Trimming left V 3 bases short and J 7 bases short, with 13 bases between. The CDR3 loop is CATSRPGSRQPQHF. CDR3 nucleotides: TGTGCCACCAGCAGGCCAGGGTCACGGCAGCCCCAGCATTTT.

The chain couples TRBV27 to TRBJ2-2, with a weak D call TRBD2 (6 bases). Deletions cut 8 bases from V and 4 bases from J, with 14 bases between. CDR3 length: 14 amino acids. Germline V gives CDR1 MNHEY, CDR2 SMNVEV (reference sequence). The CDR3 DNA reads as TGTGCCAGCCTCCTTCACGGGGGCACCGGGGAGCTGTTTTTT. This gives the protein CASLLHGGTGELFF.

The CDR3 spells CASRPLGNEQFF. CDR3 coding DNA: TGTGCCAGCAGACCACTAGGGAATGAGCAGTTCTTC. V is TRBV12-3 or TRBV12-4 and J is TRBJ2-1; D is perhaps TRBD2 (5 bases). V shed 6 bases and J shed 7 bases, with 10 bases lying between them. CDR3 length equals 12 residues.

The chain carries TRBV7-2 and TRBJ1-2, with D possibly TRBD1 on 5 matching bases. The germline V gene encodes CDR1 SGHTA and CDR2 FQGNSA. The ends were cut back, 1 base at V and 4 bases at J, with 13 bases in the middle. The CDR3 consists of 15 residues. CDR3 sequence (DNA): TGTGCCAGCAGCTTAGTGGGGACGGGGGTCTATGGCTACACCTTC. Translating it yields CASSLVGTGVYGYTF.

The rearrangement links TRBV5-4 to TRBJ2-7, with 8 bases fitting TRBD1. Germline values: CDR1 SGHNT, CDR2 YYREEE (reference sequence). This CDR3 has 14 amino acids. V lost 4 bases to trimming and J lost 4 bases; unmatched junction nucleotides: 7. CDR3 amino acids: CASSEQGDPYEQYF. The DNA of the CDR3 is TGTGCCAGCAGCGAACAGGGGGACCCGTACGAGCAGTACTTC. The full variable domain, rest sourced from reference TRBV5-4 and TRBJ2-7, is ETGVTQSPTHLIKTRGQQVTLRCSSQSGHNTVSWYQQALGQGPQFIFQYYREEENGRGNFPPRFSGLQFPNYSSELNVNALELDDSALYLCASSEQGDPYEQYFGPGTRLTVT.

The V call is TRBV3-1 (or the pseudogene TRBV3-2), the J call TRBJ2-7; perhaps TRBD1 as D (5 bases). The CDR3 spans 15 residues. Per germline, CDR1 LGHDT and CDR2 YNNKEL (reference sequence). Trimming took off 0 bases at V and 6 bases at J, with 15 bases between the two ends. The CDR3 region has the DNA TGTGCCAGCAGCCAAGAAGGACACAGGCGAAGCGAGCAGTACTTC. It encodes CASSQEGHRRSEQYF.

The J gene is TRBJ2-7, the V gene TRBV4-1, with TRBD2 matching 8 bases. The germline V gene encodes CDR1 MGHRA and CDR2 YSYEKL. V lost 3 bases to trimming and J lost 5 bases; unmatched junction nucleotides: 9. The CDR3 contains 15 residues. The CDR3 DNA is TGCGCCAGCAGCCACAGAGGGACTAGTATCCACGAGCAGTACTTC. This encodes CASSHRGTSIHEQYF.

This clone was seen just once. The chain couples TRBV6-5 to TRBJ1-1; possibly TRBD1 for D (5 bases). Per germline, CDR1 MNHEY and CDR2 SVGAGI. The CDR3 covers 14 residues. V shed 8 bases and J shed 7 bases, with 20 bases lying between them. CDR3 region: CASGYESGPREAFF. In DNA, the CDR3 is TGTGCCAGCGGATATGAGTCAGGGCCGCGTGAAGCTTTCTTT.

The chain has TRBV9 and TRBJ1-4; maybe TRBD1 (5 bases). The CDR3 runs 14 residues. V lost 0 bases and J 7 bases, leaving 10 bases between the germline ends. The germline V gene has CDR1 SGDLS and CDR2 YYNGEE. In DNA, the CDR3 is TGTGCCAGCAGCGTAGCCCCGGGGGGTGAAAAACTGTTTTTT. Its protein product is CASSVAPGGEKLFF. Filled out from reference TRBV9 and TRBJ1-4, the complete variable domain reads DSGVTQTPKHLITATGQRVTLRCSPRSGDLSVYWYQQSLDQGLQFLIQYYNGEERAKGNILERFSAQQFPDLHSELNLSSLELGDSALYFCASSVAPGGEKLFFGSGTQLSVL.

The chain has TRBV9 and TRBJ2-5; TRBD2 aligns across 13 bases. Germline V gives CDR1 SGDLS, CDR2 YYNGEE. The CDR3 totals 16 residues. V trimming: 3 bases; J trimming: 5 bases; junction bases outside the gene matches: 7. CDR3 loop: CASSATSGGSHETQYF. The CDR3 nucleotides are TGTGCCAGCAGCGCGACTAGCGGGGGGAGTCACGAGACCCAGTACTTC. The full variable domain, with the rest looked up from reference TRBV9 and TRBJ2-5, is DSGVTQTPKHLITATGQRVTLRCSPRSGDLSVYWYQQSLDQGLQFLIQYYNGEERAKGNILERFSAQQFPDLHSELNLSSLELGDSALYFCASSATSGGSHETQYFGPGTRLLVL.

This chain uses TRBV11-3 with TRBJ1-2; D call uncertain. This CDR3 contains 16 residues. CDR1 SGHNT and CDR2 YENEEA come from the germline V gene. Trimming shortened V by 7 bases and J by 6 bases, and 24 bases separated the two germline ends. Here the CDR3 reads CASMLDPKGVGHGYTF. The CDR3 coding sequence is TGTGCCAGCATGCTCGATCCCAAGGGAGTGGGCCATGGCTACACCTTC.

V gene TRBV10-1 combines with J gene TRBJ1-2; TRBD1 is a possible D gene (5 bases). This CDR3 region has 13 residues. The germline CDR1 and CDR2 sequences are WNHNN and SYGVQD (reference sequence). V was clipped by 9 bases and J by 8 bases, with 19 bases between them. The CDR3 DNA reads TGCGCCAGATGGGGCGGCACCCCAAGGGGCTACACCTTC. Its translation is CARWGGTPRGYTF.

V gene TRBV20-1 combines with J gene TRBJ1-1; D is ambiguous. The length of the CDR3 is 10 residues. CDR1 and CDR2 (germline): DFQATT, SNEGSKA (reference sequence). Trimming took 7 bases from V and 7 from J, leaving 10 bases between them. The CDR3 sequence is CSVLLGEAFF. CDR3 coding DNA: TGCAGTGTTTTACTTGGTGAAGCTTTCTTT.

V usage is TRBV30 and J usage is TRBJ1-2; TRBD1 aligns across 9 bases. Looked up from germline, CDR1 is GTSNPN and CDR2 is SVGIG (reference sequence). The CDR3 is made up of 13 amino acids. The V gene end was trimmed by 7 bases and the J gene end by 6 bases; junction bases not matched to a gene: 9. In DNA, the CDR3 is TGTGCCTCCTCCGGGACAGGGCTTCATGGCTACACCTTC. It specifies CASSGTGLHGYTF.

The rearrangement links TRBV7-2 to TRBJ2-2; TRBD2 is a possible D gene (5 bases). The CDR3 is 19 residues long. V was shortened by 1 base and J by 1 base, with 19 bases between the two germline ends. Germline CDR1 reads SGHTA; CDR2 reads FQGNSA. The CDR3 nucleotides are TGTGCCAGCAGCTTAGTTGGGTCGGTCGGGGTCGGGAACACCGGGGAGCTGTTTTTT. Translating gives CASSLVGSVGVGNTGELFF.

The chain has TRBV7-2 and TRBJ2-4; D perhaps matches TRBD1 (5 bases). CDR1 is SGHTA and CDR2 is FQGNSA in the germline V gene. The CDR3 is 14 residues long. Trimming cost V 6 bases and J 9 bases, with 18 bases left between them. The CDR3 DNA reads as TGTGCCAGCAGTCCTGATCTTAGGGGTGGCATTCAGTACTTC. It translates to CASSPDLRGGIQYF.

This clone was observed once. The chain has TRBV5-5 and TRBJ1-2; the match to TRBD1 covers 11 bases. V lost 3 bases, J lost 2 bases, and 3 bases stayed unmatched. Germline CDR1 is SGHKS and CDR2 is YYEKEE (reference sequence). The CDR3 sequence is 15 residues long. The CDR3 spells CASSYGQGANYGYTF. Written as DNA, the CDR3 is TGTGCCAGCAGCTATGGACAGGGGGCCAACTATGGCTACACCTTC.

V usage is TRBV27 and J usage is TRBJ2-1; TRBD2 matches at 11 bases. The junction had 19 bases not matched to a gene; V was cut back by 6 bases and J by 0 bases. CDR1 and CDR2 from the germline V gene are MNHEY and SMNVEV (reference sequence). The CDR3 is made up of 21 amino acids. CDR3 protein: CASRTPARTSGYRSSYNEQFF. In nucleotides, the CDR3 is TGTGCCAGCAGGACACCAGCCCGGACTAGCGGGTACCGCAGCTCCTACAATGAGCAGTTCTTC.

V and J are TRBV9 and TRBJ2-7; D might be TRBD1 (6 bases). This CDR3 has 13 residues. The germline gives CDR1 SGDLS, CDR2 YYNGEE. V was trimmed by 4 bases and J by 4 bases, leaving 12 bases between them. In DNA form, the CDR3 reads TGTGCCAGCAGCCCCCAGGGGTTTTACGAGCAGTACTTC. Its protein is CASSPQGFYEQYF.

In nucleotides, the CDR3 is TGTGCCAGCCTCGAGGGTGGCGGCTACACCTTC. Translating gives CASLEGGGYTF. V and J are TRBV25-1 and TRBJ1-2; D gene uncertain. CDR1 is MGHDK, CDR2 SYGVNS, per germline. This CDR3 contains 11 residues. V was pared by 8 bases and J by 8 bases, with 12 bases between.

The chain has TRBV5-1 and TRBJ2-7; D remains ambiguous. The CDR3 spans 13 residues. In germline, CDR1 is SGHRS, CDR2 YFSETQ. V lost 0 bases to trimming and J lost 1 base, with 5 bases between them. The CDR3 DNA is TGCGCCAGCAGCTTGGCACAGTCCTACGAGCAGTACTTC. It yields the protein CASSLAQSYEQYF. Combining the CDR3 with reference TRBV5-1 and TRBJ2-7 gives the whole variable domain KAGVTQTPRYLIKTRGQQVTLSCSPISGHRSVSWYQQTPGQGLQFLFEYFSETQRNKGNFPGRFSGRQFSNSRSEMNVSTLELGDSALYLCASSLAQSYEQYFGPGTRLTVT.

The chain couples TRBV6-2 or TRBV6-3 to TRBJ1-2; TRBD1 agrees at 7 bases. The CDR3 loop spans 14 amino acids. The germline V gene has CDR1 MNHEY and CDR2 SVGEGT. The V and J ends lost 2 bases and 4 bases, in that order; junction bases with no gene match: 4. CDR3 residues: CASSYRTGPYGYTF. The CDR3 DNA reads TGTGCCAGCAGTTACAGGACAGGACCCTATGGCTACACCTTC.